This T cell receptor beta chain came from a study of human thymus T cells. As for this clone: The antigen remains undetermined.

The repertoire was sequenced with immunoSEQ multiplex PCR; TCRdb's copy has only in-frame clones and lacks some. The sample contains some 120,000 clones, about 94% of which appear only once. Findings and caveats of the study: Thymic repertoires of unrelated individuals were reported in related research to overlap highly. Across thymic and blood repertoires, the usage of V and J genes appeared to be biased.

Between the trimmed V and J ends, which lost 6 bases and 7 bases, there was a span of 16 bases. The germline CDR1 and CDR2 sequences are MNHNS and SASEGT. The CDR3 length is 14 residues. From resections taken during corrective heart surgery, the thymus tissue was obtained. The receptor comes from a boy younger than two with a congenital heart defect but otherwise immunologically healthy. The sample comprised thymus tissue. The chain couples TRBV6-1 to TRBJ1-5; unclear D gene. DNA for the CDR3: TGTGCCAGCAGCCTTACTCTCGAGGAACAGCCCCAGCATTTT. Amino acids: CASSLTLEEQPQHF.